This T cell receptor (beta chain) was obtained from a study of blood T cell repertoires in COVID-19. Study-level background: Acute and convalescent COVID-19 samples came from the United States, Italy and Spain.

Germline CDR1 reads SGHTA; CDR2 reads FQGNSA. The germline V and J ends were trimmed by 5 bases and 10 bases, with 20 bases remaining between them. The CDR3 consists of 15 residues. Assay: immunoSEQ multiplex PCR; the TCRdb copy retains only in-frame clones and omits some. Here the sample spans some 30,000 clones, 75% to 85% being singletons. V is TRBV7-2 and J is TRBJ1-4, with unresolved D. The sample was peripheral blood. This receptor was identified in a human donor in a cohort sampled during active COVID-19. CDR3 nucleotides: TGTGCCAGCAGCGCCCTGGTAGGACGGGAGGGAAAACTGTTTTTT. Its translation is CASSALVGREGKLFF.